The 32 T cell receptor beta chains below all came from one sample that was sequenced in a study of OX40 agonist ivuxolimab in advanced cancers. Data came from immunoSEQ multiplex PCR; TCRdb stores just in-frame clones and leaves some out. The table lists about 47,000 clones, around 84% of them singletons, with roughly 25% in the top ten. Sample: CD4+ or CD8+ T cells sorted from blood, taken in a trial of the OX40 agonist ivuxolimab. All receptors derive from an adult with an advanced solid tumor such as melanoma, head and neck, liver or kidney cancer.

This chain connects TRBV19 to TRBJ2-7; D possibly corresponds to TRBD2 (5 bases). The V and J ends lost 2 bases and 0 bases respectively, with 14 bases between them. In germline, CDR1 is LNHDA, CDR2 SQIVND (reference sequence). CDR3 length equals 16 residues. The CDR3 nucleotides read TGTGCCAGTAGTATAACGGCAGACTACAGCTCCTACGAGCAGTACTTC. The encoded protein is CASSITADYSSYEQYF. The full variable domain, its missing parts supplied by reference TRBV19 and TRBJ2-7, is DGGITQSPKYLFRKEGQNVTLSCEQNLNHDAMYWYRQDPGQGLRLIYYSQIVNDFQKGDIAEGYSVSREKKESFPLTVTSAQKNPTAFYLCASSITADYSSYEQYFGPGTRLTVT.

The rearrangement links TRBV7-2 to TRBJ2-7; D possibly corresponds to TRBD1 (6 bases). CDR1 and CDR2 from the germline V gene are SGHTA and FQGNSA. The CDR3 runs to 12 residues. Trimming cost V 5 bases and J 3 bases, with 8 bases left between them. CDR3 amino acids: CASSPTGYEQYF. The CDR3 nucleotides read TGTGCCAGCAGCCCGACAGGCTACGAGCAGTACTTC.

Regarding this clone: Other DNA sequences in the same sample also yield this CDR3. The genes are TRBV28 and TRBJ1-1; no firm D call. The V gene lost 6 bases and the J gene lost 5 bases, with 10 bases spanning the gap. Germline values: CDR1 MDHEN, CDR2 SYDVKM. The CDR3 spans 12 residues. The CDR3 sequence is CASSPRGTEAFF. CDR3 coding DNA: TGTGCCAGCAGCCCTCGTGGGACTGAAGCTTTCTTT. The variable domain in full, completed from reference TRBV28 and TRBJ1-1, reads DVKVTQSSRYLVKRTGEKVFLECVQDMDHENMFWYRQDPGLGLRLIYFSYDVKMKEKGDIPEGYSVSREKKERFSLILESASTNQTSMYLCASSPRGTEAFFGQGTRLTVV.

The chain is built from TRBV7-2 and TRBJ2-1, with 11 bases lining up with TRBD1. The CDR3 consists of 17 residues. Per germline, CDR1 SGHTA and CDR2 FQGNSA. V trimming: 4 bases; J trimming: 5 bases; junction bases outside the gene matches: 10. The CDR3 sequence is CASSYLVGTGGNNEQFF. The CDR3 region has the DNA TGTGCCAGCAGCTACCTCGTGGGGACAGGGGGTAACAATGAGCAGTTCTTC.

The chain links TRBV6-5 to TRBJ1-2, with 8 bases aligning to TRBD1. Germline CDR1 and CDR2: MNHEY and SVGAGI. J lost 4 bases, V lost 2 bases, and 9 bases had no gene match. This CDR3 is built from 16 residues. CDR3: CASSYEPGGVVYGYTF. The CDR3 DNA sequence: TGTGCCAGCAGTTACGAACCAGGGGGCGTCGTCTATGGCTACACCTTC.

The chain carries TRBV28 and TRBJ2-1; 8 nucleotides match TRBD1. The germline V gene has CDR1 MDHEN and CDR2 SYDVKM. The V and J ends lost 5 bases and 3 bases, in that order; junction bases with no gene match: 12. This CDR3 spans 17 amino acids. CDR3 in DNA: TGTGCCAGCAGTCCCTTAAGACAGGGGCGACACTACAATGAGCAGTTCTTC. Its protein is CASSPLRQGRHYNEQFF.

J is TRBJ2-2 and V is TRBV30; D gene ambiguous. This CDR3 has 11 residues. CDR1 and CDR2 (germline): GTSNPN, SVGIG (reference sequence). The ends were cut back, 5 bases at V and 6 bases at J, with 7 bases in the middle. The CDR3 spells CAWGDAGELFF. For the CDR3, the DNA is TGTGCCTGGGGAGATGCCGGGGAGCTGTTTTTT. The full variable domain, rest sourced from reference TRBV30 and TRBJ2-2, is SQTIHQWPATLVQPVGSPLSLECTVEGTSNPNLYWYRQAAGRGLQLLFYSVGIGQISSEVPQNLSASRPQDRQFILSSKKLLLSDSGFYLCAWGDAGELFFGEGSRLTVL.

Only a few counts were recorded for this clone. This chain joins TRBV27 and TRBJ1-5, with 9 bases matching TRBD1. V shed 6 bases and J 1 base; nucleotides not matched to a gene: 4. This CDR3 region has 15 residues. The germline CDR1 and CDR2 sequences are MNHEY and SMNVEV (reference sequence). In DNA form, the CDR3 reads TGTGCCAGCAGGCCCGGGACAGGGAGCAATCAGCCCCAGCATTTT. As protein: CASRPGTGSNQPQHF.

The chain recombines TRBV10-2 with TRBJ2-7; 7 nucleotides agree with TRBD1. The V gene end was trimmed by 8 bases and the J gene end by 3 bases; junction bases not matched to a gene: 4. CDR3 length equals 12 residues. Germline V gives CDR1 WSHSY, CDR2 SAAADI. The CDR3 loop reads CASVGDSYEQYF. The CDR3, as DNA: TGCGCCAGCGTGGGGGACAGCTACGAGCAGTACTTC.

With regard to this clone: A read error is likely, as this CDR3 ends without the conserved phenylalanine or tryptophan. Because the CDR3's place on the DNA is in doubt, the DNA is left out and the CDR3 is given as listed by TCRdb. The chain links TRBV10-1 to TRBJ2-7; the table's D call of TRBD2 was not tested on the DNA. Germline V CDR1 and CDR2: WNHNN, SYGVQD (reference sequence). The CDR3 length equals 9 residues, ends included. The chain's CDR3 is CASSDLGGI.

The chain combines TRBV7-6 with TRBJ2-2; D is ambiguous. The CDR3 extends over 16 amino acids. Trimming left V 3 bases short and J 6 bases short, with 17 bases between. CDR1 and CDR2 from the germline V gene are SGHVS and FNYEAQ. CDR3 sequence reads: CASSFADPQLPGELFF. In DNA, the CDR3 is TGTGCCAGCAGCTTTGCAGACCCCCAGCTCCCCGGGGAGCTGTTTTTT.

The chain couples TRBV27 to TRBJ2-7; TRBD2 agrees at 9 bases. The CDR3 sequence is 15 residues long. Germline loops: CDR1 MNHEY, CDR2 SMNVEV (reference sequence). J lost 6 bases, V lost 7 bases, and 13 bases had no gene match. In nucleotides, the CDR3 is TGTGCCAGCAAGGGCGGGGGGGCCATAAAGGGCGAGCAGTACTTC. It encodes CASKGGGAIKGEQYF.

This clone was picked up a small number of times. This sequence joins TRBV27 and TRBJ1-5, with 9 positions matching TRBD1. The ends lost 3 bases at V and 9 bases at J; junction bases unmatched: 12. Germline loops: CDR1 MNHEY, CDR2 SMNVEV (reference sequence). The CDR3 spans 16 residues. The CDR3 protein is CASSFIGTGSLSPQHF. As DNA, the CDR3 is TGTGCCAGCAGTTTTATCGGGACAGGGTCACTATCGCCCCAGCATTTT.

The gene calls are TRBV5-8 and TRBJ2-7; unclear D gene. The V end was cut by 4 bases, the J end by 5 bases, with 13 bases between. Germline CDR1 reads SGHTS; CDR2 reads YDEGEE. The CDR3 has 13 amino acids. The CDR3 coding sequence is TGTGCCAGCAGCACGCTTGGCGAGGACGAGCAGTACTTC. The encoded protein is CASSTLGEDEQYF.

V is TRBV5-1 and J is TRBJ1-3; no definite D call. The V and J ends lost 0 bases and 1 base respectively, with 11 bases between them. The CDR3 consists of 16 residues. The germline CDR1 and CDR2 sequences are SGHRS and YFSETQ. The CDR3 DNA reads as TGCGCCAGCAGCTTGGATTCGTCCGGTTCTGGAAACACCATATATTTT. This codes for CASSLDSSGSGNTIYF. The complete variable domain, with remaining parts taken from reference TRBV5-1 and TRBJ1-3, reads KAGVTQTPRYLIKTRGQQVTLSCSPISGHRSVSWYQQTPGQGLQFLFEYFSETQRNKGNFPGRFSGRQFSNSRSEMNVSTLELGDSALYLCASSLDSSGSGNTIYFGEGSWLTVV.

The rearrangement joins TRBV4-3 to TRBJ1-6; no clear D gene. The CDR3 is 15 amino acids. V was pared by 0 bases and J by 12 bases, with 15 bases between. Per the germline V gene, CDR1 is LGHNA and CDR2 is YSLEER. The CDR3 sequence is CASSQDEPGMGPLHF. DNA for the CDR3: TGCGCCAGCAGCCAAGATGAACCGGGCATGGGACCCCTCCACTTT.

CDR3 sequence reads: CASCRLAGEADTQYF. DNA for the CDR3: TGTGCCAGCTGCCGACTAGCGGGAGAGGCAGATACGCAGTATTTT. This rearrangement joins TRBV27 to TRBJ2-3; 12 bases fit TRBD2. The CDR3 has 15 residues. The trim removed 8 bases at V and 4 bases at J, leaving 7 bases unmatched. Germline V gives CDR1 MNHEY, CDR2 SMNVEV (reference sequence).

The rearrangement uses TRBV29-1 and TRBJ1-1; 7 nucleotides agree with TRBD1. CDR1 SQVTM and CDR2 ANQGSEA come from the germline V gene. The ends lost 5 bases at V and 4 bases at J; junction bases unmatched: 4. CDR3 length: 12 residues. The CDR3 loop reads CSVPRGGTEAFF. The DNA of the CDR3 is TGCAGCGTTCCCAGGGGGGGCACTGAAGCTTTCTTT.

The chain links TRBV4-1 to TRBJ2-1; no firm D call. Between the trimmed V and J ends, which lost 3 bases and 6 bases, there was a span of 18 bases. This CDR3 is built from 16 residues. Germline values: CDR1 MGHRA, CDR2 YSYEKL. CDR3 loop: CASSQENPPPFNEQFF. DNA for the CDR3: TGCGCCAGCAGCCAGGAGAACCCCCCTCCCTTCAATGAGCAGTTCTTC.

The V gene is TRBV28, the J gene TRBJ2-3; no clear D gene. Germline V gene lookup returns CDR1 MDHEN and CDR2 SYDVKM. Trimming took 6 bases from V and 0 from J, leaving 7 bases between them. The CDR3 is 13 residues long. CDR3 nucleotide sequence: TGTGCCAGCAGAATCACTAGCACAGATACGCAGTATTTT. It specifies CASRITSTDTQYF.

V is TRBV28 and J is TRBJ2-7; 7 bases fit TRBD2. Germline V lookup: CDR1 MDHEN, CDR2 SYDVKM. This CDR3 is built from 15 residues. V dropped 5 bases and J dropped 4; count of bases not matched to a gene: 11. CDR3 protein: CASSPLRGVLYEQYF. As DNA, the CDR3 is TGTGCCAGCAGTCCCCTCCGGGGGGTTTTATACGAGCAGTACTTC. The variable domain in full, completed from reference TRBV28 and TRBJ2-7, reads DVKVTQSSRYLVKRTGEKVFLECVQDMDHENMFWYRQDPGLGLRLIYFSYDVKMKEKGDIPEGYSVSREKKERFSLILESASTNQTSMYLCASSPLRGVLYEQYFGPGTRLTVT.

The chain carries TRBV5-4 and TRBJ1-1, with a possible D match to TRBD1 (6 bases). Trimming left V 3 bases short and J 9 bases short, with 18 bases between. CDR3 length: 14 amino acids. Germline assignment: CDR1 SGHNT and CDR2 YYREEE (reference sequence). CDR3 in DNA: TGTGCCAGCAGCTGGAGGGGGGGCGCGGTAAAAGCTTTCTTT. Protein product: CASSWRGGAVKAFF.

The sample holds one count of this clone. This chain joins TRBV2 and TRBJ1-1, with a possible D match to TRBD1 (5 bases). The CDR3 runs to 12 residues. Germline V CDR1 and CDR2: SNHLY, FYNNEI. Trimming cost V 5 bases and J 7 bases, with 11 bases left between them. CDR3 sequence (DNA): TGTGCCAGCAGTATGGGGCTTGGTGAAGCTTTCTTT. It yields the protein CASSMGLGEAFF. Supplemented by reference TRBV2 and TRBJ1-1, the full variable domain reads EPEVTQTPSHQVTQMGQEVILRCVPISNHLYFYWYRQILGQKVEFLVSFYNNEISEKSEIFDDQFSVERPDGSNFTLKIRSTKLEDSAMYFCASSMGLGEAFFGQGTRLTVV.

V is TRBV27 and J is TRBJ2-5; no clear D gene. The CDR3 consists of 13 residues. Trimming cost V 1 base and J 1 base, with 4 bases left between them. Germline CDR1 reads MNHEY; CDR2 reads SMNVEV (reference sequence). Written as DNA, the CDR3 is TGTGCCAGCAGTTTATTACGCCAAGAGACCCAGTACTTC. It specifies CASSLLRQETQYF.

The chain employs TRBV28 and TRBJ2-5, with D possibly matching TRBD2 (5 bases). The germline gives CDR1 MDHEN, CDR2 SYDVKM. This CDR3 is built from 16 residues. V lost 6 bases to trimming and J lost 5 bases, with 22 bases between them. CDR3 sequence reads: CASRLRTDKGGETQYF. The CDR3 DNA follows: TGTGCCAGCAGGCTTAGGACTGATAAGGGTGGTGAGACCCAGTACTTC.

The chain carries TRBV25-1 and TRBJ2-7, with 8 bases aligning to TRBD1. Germline loops: CDR1 MGHDK, CDR2 SYGVNS. With 5 bases clipped from V and 4 bases from J, the junction kept 10 bases outside the gene matches. The CDR3 runs 15 residues. CDR3: CASSSRQGALYEQYF. The CDR3 DNA reads as TGTGCCAGCAGTAGCCGCCAGGGGGCATTGTACGAGCAGTACTTC.

This clone appeared once. V and J are TRBV21-1 and TRBJ2-7; the table's D call, TRBD2, has no DNA check behind it. TRBV21-1 is deemed a pseudogene. This CDR3 comprises 14 residues. For the CDR3, the DNA is TGTGCCAGCAGCCAAGAGGCGGGGGGCTACGAGCAGTACTTC. Encoded protein: CASSQEAGGYEQYF.

The chain recombines TRBV7-9 with TRBJ1-2; D call uncertain. The CDR3 is made up of 14 amino acids. Trimming left V 2 bases short and J 3 bases short, with 10 bases between. CDR1 and CDR2 (germline): SEHNR, FQNEAQ (reference sequence). The CDR3 here is CASSLPNSDYGYTF. CDR3 DNA sequence: TGTGCCAGCAGCTTACCCAACTCGGACTATGGCTACACCTTC. Based on the CDR3 plus reference TRBV7-9 and TRBJ1-2, the full variable domain is DTGVSQNPRHKITKRGQNVTFRCDPISEHNRLYWYRQTLGQGPEFLTYFQNEAQLEKSRLLSDRFSAERPKGSFSTLEIQRTEQGDSAMYLCASSLPNSDYGYTFGSGTRLTVV.

CDR3 DNA sequence: TGTGCCAGCGGCTTCGGGTTCTTC. This sequence encodes CASGFGFF. The chain is built from TRBV6-1 and TRBJ2-1; D call uncertain. Germline V lookup: CDR1 MNHNS, CDR2 SASEGT. The CDR3 has 8 residues. Trimming took off 8 bases at V and 15 bases at J, with 8 bases between the two ends.

This sequence joins TRBV28 and TRBJ1-5, with D maybe TRBD1 (6 bases). The V gene's germline CDR1 is MDHEN and CDR2 SYDVKM. V lost 7 bases to trimming and J lost 1 base, with 20 bases between them. The CDR3 sequence is 17 residues long. The CDR3 sequence: CASIPGYRDESNQPQHF. CDR3 DNA sequence: TGTGCCAGCATTCCCGGGTACAGGGATGAGAGCAATCAGCCCCAGCATTTT.

This sequence joins TRBV19 and TRBJ2-2; 11 nucleotides align to TRBD2. V lost 3 bases to trimming and J lost 9 bases; unmatched junction nucleotides: 6. Per germline, CDR1 LNHDA and CDR2 SQIVND (reference sequence). The CDR3 sequence is 15 residues long. Here the CDR3 reads CASSITSGGSRELFF. The CDR3 nucleotides read TGTGCCAGTAGTATCACTAGCGGGGGTTCTAGGGAGCTGTTTTTT.

This rearrangement joins TRBV7-8 to TRBJ1-1, with a tentative D call TRBD1 (5 bases). Germline CDR1 and CDR2: SGHVS and FQNEAQ. Trimming took off 5 bases at V and 5 bases at J, with 18 bases between the two ends. The CDR3 contains 15 residues. The CDR3 DNA reads TGTGCCAGCAGCGGGGCCTGGGGTATTTGGACTGAAGCTTTCTTT. As protein: CASSGAWGIWTEAFF.